This T cell receptor (beta chain) was identified in a study of blood T cells in healthy people across ages. The overall study: Template switching recovered approximately one barcoded beta molecule for every two T cells.

Primers used in a second PCR of roughly 7 to 11 cycles were a sample-barcoded 5' primer and a J-beta primer mix. TCRdb re-analysed the 5' RACE reads in MiXCR, keeping a single row per CDR3 protein. This sample carries some 290,000 distinct CDR3 sequences, roughly 26% of them seen once, and the ten largest clones take about 30%. The V end was cut by 5 bases, the J end by 8 bases, with 15 bases between. This CDR3 has 13 amino acids. The germline V gene has CDR1 SEHNR and CDR2 FQNEAQ (reference sequence). The material sequenced was blood. This sequence originates from a woman in her sixties or seventies in good health. The V call is TRBV7-9, the J call TRBJ1-1; tentatively, D is TRBD1 (5 bases). The CDR3 nucleotides are TGTGCCAGCAGCACTATGGCAGGGACGGAAGCTTTCTTT. Its protein is CASSTMAGTEAFF. The full variable domain, in which reference TRBV7-9 and TRBJ1-1 provide the parts outside the CDR3, is DTGVSQNPRHKITKRGQNVTFRCDPISEHNRLYWYRQTLGQGPEFLTYFQNEAQLEKSRLLSDRFSAERPKGSFSTLEIQRTEQGDSAMYLCASSTMAGTEAFFGQGTRLTVV.